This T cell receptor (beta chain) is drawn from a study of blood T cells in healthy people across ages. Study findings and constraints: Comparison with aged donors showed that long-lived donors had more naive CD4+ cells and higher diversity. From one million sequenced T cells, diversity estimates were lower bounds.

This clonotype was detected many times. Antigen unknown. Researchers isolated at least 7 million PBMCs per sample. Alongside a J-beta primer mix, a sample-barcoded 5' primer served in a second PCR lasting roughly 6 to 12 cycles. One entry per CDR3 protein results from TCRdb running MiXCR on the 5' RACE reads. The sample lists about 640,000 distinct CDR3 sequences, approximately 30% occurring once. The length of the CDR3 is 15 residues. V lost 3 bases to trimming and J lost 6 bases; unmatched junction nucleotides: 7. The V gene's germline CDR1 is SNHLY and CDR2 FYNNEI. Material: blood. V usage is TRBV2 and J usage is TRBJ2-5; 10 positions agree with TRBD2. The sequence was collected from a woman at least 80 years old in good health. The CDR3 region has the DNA TGTGCCAGCAGTGACGTAGCGGGGGGATCGAAGACCCAGTACTTC. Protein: CASSDVAGGSKTQYF.